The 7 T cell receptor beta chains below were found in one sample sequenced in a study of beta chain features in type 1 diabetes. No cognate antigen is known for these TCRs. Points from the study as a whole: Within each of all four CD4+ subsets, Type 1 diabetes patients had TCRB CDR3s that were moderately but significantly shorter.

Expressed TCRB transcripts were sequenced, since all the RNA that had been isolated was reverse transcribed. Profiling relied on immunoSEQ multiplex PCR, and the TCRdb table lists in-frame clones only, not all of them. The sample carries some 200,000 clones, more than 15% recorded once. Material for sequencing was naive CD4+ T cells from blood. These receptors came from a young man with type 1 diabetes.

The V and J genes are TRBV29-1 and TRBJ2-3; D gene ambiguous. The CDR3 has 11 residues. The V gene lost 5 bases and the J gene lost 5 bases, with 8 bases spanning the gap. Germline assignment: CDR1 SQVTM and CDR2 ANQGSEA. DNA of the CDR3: TGCAGCGTTCTGGCCGGAGATACGCAGTATTTT. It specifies CSVLAGDTQYF.

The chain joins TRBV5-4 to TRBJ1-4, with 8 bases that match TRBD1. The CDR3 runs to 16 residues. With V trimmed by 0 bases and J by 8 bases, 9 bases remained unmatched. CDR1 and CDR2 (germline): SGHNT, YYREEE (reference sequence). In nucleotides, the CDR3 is TGTGCCAGCAGCTTGGGAGGGACAGGTTCACGGGAAAAACTGTTTTTT. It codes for CASSLGGTGSREKLFF.

The chain's CDR3 is CSVAGESGNTIYF. In DNA form, the CDR3 reads TGCAGCGTCGCAGGGGAATCTGGAAACACCATATATTTT. This chain joins TRBV29-1 and TRBJ1-3; D might be TRBD1 (6 bases). CDR1 is SQVTM and CDR2 is ANQGSEA in the germline V gene. V was pared by 6 bases and J by 1 base, with 10 bases between. The CDR3 runs to 13 residues.

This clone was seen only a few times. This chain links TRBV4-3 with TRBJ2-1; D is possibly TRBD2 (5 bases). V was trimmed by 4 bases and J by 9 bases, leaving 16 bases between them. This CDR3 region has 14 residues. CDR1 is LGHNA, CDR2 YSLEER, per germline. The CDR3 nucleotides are TGCGCCAGCAGCCTTATACTAGATCGAGGTGAGCAGTTCTTC. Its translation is CASSLILDRGEQFF.

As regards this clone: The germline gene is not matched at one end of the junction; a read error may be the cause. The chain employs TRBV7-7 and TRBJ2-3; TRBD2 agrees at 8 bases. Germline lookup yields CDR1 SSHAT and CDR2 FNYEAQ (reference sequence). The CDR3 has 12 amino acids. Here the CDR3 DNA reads TGTGCTAGCAGCTTAGCGATACTAGCGGAGTATTTT. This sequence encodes CASSLAILAEYF.

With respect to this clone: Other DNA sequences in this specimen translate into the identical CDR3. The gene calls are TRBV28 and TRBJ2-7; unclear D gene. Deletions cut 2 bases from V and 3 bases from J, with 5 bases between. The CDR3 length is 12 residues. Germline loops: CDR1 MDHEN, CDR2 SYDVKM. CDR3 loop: CASSLGVYEQYF. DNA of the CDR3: TGTGCCAGCAGTTTAGGGGTCTACGAGCAGTACTTC.

The CDR3 loop is CASSQGVGEKLFF. In nucleotides, the CDR3 is TGCGCCAGCAGCCAAGGGGTGGGAGAAAAACTGTTTTTT. This chain uses TRBV4-1 with TRBJ1-4; D is unclear. Trimming cost V 1 base and J 8 bases, with 8 bases left between them. The germline V gene has CDR1 MGHRA and CDR2 YSYEKL. The CDR3 spans 13 residues.